The 2 T cell receptor beta chains below come from one sample, sequenced in a study of blood T cell repertoires in COVID-19. Clones were sequenced by immunoSEQ multiplex PCR, and TCRdb holds only the in-frame ones, with some missing. The sample has about 440,000 clones; less than 95% are singletons. The sequenced sample was PBMCs or T cells enriched from blood (not recorded which). These receptors came from a man aged 18 to 30 who had recovered from COVID-19.

The chain carries TRBV5-1 and TRBJ2-7, with 12 nucleotides matching TRBD2. Germline CDR1 SGHRS, CDR2 YFSETQ. Trimming took 4 bases from V and 7 from J; bases not matched to a gene: 9. CDR3 length equals 15 residues. The CDR3 DNA is TGCGCCAGCAGCAGTTCGACTAGCGGGAGTGGGGAGCAGTACTTC. It encodes CASSSSTSGSGEQYF.

This clone was observed a handful of times. The V gene is TRBV5-1, the J gene TRBJ2-3; D is possibly TRBD2 (5 bases). The CDR3 runs to 16 residues. V lost 5 bases to trimming and J lost 0 bases, with 16 bases between them. Looked up from germline, CDR1 is SGHRS and CDR2 is YFSETQ. The DNA for the CDR3 is TGCGCCAGCAGTTTCAACCTAGCAGATAGCACAGATACGCAGTATTTT. The encoded protein is CASSFNLADSTDTQYF.